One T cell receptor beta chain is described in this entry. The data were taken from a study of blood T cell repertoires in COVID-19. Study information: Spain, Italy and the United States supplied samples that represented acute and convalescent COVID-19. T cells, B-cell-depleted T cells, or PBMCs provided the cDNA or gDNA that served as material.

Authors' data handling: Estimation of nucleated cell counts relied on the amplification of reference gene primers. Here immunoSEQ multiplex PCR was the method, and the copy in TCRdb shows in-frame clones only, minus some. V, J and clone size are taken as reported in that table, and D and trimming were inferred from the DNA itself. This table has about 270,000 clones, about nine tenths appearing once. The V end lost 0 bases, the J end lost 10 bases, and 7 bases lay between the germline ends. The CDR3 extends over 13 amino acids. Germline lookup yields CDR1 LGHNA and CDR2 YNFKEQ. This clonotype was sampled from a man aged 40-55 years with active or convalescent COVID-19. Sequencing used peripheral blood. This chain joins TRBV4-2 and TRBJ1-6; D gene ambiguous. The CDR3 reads CASSQEEGSPLHF. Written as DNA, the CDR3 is TGTGCCAGCAGCCAAGAGGAGGGCTCACCCCTCCACTTT.